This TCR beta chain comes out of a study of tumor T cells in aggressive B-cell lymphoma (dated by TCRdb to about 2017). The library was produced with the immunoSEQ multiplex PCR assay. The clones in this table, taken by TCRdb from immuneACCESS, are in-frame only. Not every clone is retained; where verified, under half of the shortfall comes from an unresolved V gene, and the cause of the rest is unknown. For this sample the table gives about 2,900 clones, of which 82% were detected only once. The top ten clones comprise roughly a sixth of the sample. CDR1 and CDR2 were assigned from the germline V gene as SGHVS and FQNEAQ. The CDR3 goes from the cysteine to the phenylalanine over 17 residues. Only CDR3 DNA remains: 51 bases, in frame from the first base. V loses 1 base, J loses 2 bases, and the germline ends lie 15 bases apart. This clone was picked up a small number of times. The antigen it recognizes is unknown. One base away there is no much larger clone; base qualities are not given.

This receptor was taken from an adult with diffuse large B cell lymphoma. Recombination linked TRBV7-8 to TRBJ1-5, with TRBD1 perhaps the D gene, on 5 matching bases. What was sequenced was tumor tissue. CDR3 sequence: CASSLVGRVIGNQPQHF. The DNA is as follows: TGTGCCAGCAGCTTAGTGGGCAGGGTAATTGGCAATCAGCCCCAGCATTTT.